This T cell receptor (beta chain) was recovered during a study of cytomegalovirus exposure and HLA in healthy donors. Study-level points and caveats: CMV serostatus was the only immune exposure information that was available. In a later analysis, compared with equally common non-associated chains, HLA-associated beta chains were more expanded. Cytomegalovirus-associated TCR beta chains were listed, numbering some 150. Most TCR beta V segments were productive about 87% or about 30% of the time in an earlier analysis.

In its sample, this clone was seen once. The antigen remains undetermined. One end of the junction does not line up with germline, which may come from a read error. The study ran its PCR with 60 Vbeta and 13 Jbeta primers. TCRdb keeps only in-frame clones here, not all; method: immunoSEQ multiplex PCR. This sample has 150,000 to 200,000 clones, with roughly 80% found just once. CDR1 is KGHSH, CDR2 LQKENI, per germline. This CDR3 comprises 16 residues. The source material was PBMCs. The receptor was derived from a woman aged 45-59 years in good health and CMV-seropositive. The gene calls are TRBV18 and TRBJ2-3; 10 positions match TRBD1. This CDR3 reads CASAGTGDARTDTQYF. As DNA, the CDR3 is TGTGCCAGCGCGGGGACAGGGGACGCCCGCACGGATACGCAGTATTTT.